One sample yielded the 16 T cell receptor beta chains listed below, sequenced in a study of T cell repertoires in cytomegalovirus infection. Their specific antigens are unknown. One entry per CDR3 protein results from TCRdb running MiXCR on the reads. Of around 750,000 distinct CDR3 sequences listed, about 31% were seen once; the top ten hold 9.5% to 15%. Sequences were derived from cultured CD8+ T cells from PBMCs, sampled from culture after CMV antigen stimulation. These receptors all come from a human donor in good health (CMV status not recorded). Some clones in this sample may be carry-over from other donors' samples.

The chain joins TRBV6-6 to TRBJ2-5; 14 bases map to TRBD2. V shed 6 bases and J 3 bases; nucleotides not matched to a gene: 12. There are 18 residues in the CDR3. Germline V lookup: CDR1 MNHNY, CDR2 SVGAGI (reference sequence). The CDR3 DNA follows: TGTGCCAGCAGCCACCCGGGACTAGCGGGGGTGGAGAAAGAGACCCAGTACTTC. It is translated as CASSHPGLAGVEKETQYF.

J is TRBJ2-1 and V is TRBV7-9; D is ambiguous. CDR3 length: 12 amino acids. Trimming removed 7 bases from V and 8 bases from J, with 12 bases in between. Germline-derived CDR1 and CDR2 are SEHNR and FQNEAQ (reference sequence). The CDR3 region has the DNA TGTGCCAGCACCATGGGGATGGATGAGCAGTTCTTC. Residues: CASTMGMDEQFF.

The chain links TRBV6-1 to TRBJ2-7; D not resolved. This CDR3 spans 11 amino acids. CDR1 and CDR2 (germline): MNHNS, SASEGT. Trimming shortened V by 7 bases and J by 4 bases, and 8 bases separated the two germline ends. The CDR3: CASIRGYEQYF. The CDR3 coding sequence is TGTGCCAGCATCCGCGGATACGAGCAGTACTTC.

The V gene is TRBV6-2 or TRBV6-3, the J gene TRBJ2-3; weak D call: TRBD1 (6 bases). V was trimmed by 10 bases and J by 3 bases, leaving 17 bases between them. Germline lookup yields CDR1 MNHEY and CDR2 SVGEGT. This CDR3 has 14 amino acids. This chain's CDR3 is CATSQGLGTDTQYF. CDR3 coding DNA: TGTGCCACCTCACAGGGCCTAGGAACAGATACGCAGTATTTT.

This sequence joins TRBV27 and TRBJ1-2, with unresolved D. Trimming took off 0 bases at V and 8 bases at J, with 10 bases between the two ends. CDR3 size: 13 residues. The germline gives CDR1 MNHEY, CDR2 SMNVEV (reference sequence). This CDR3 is CASSLSPSRGYTF. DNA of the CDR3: TGTGCCAGCAGTTTATCGCCTAGCCGGGGCTACACCTTC.

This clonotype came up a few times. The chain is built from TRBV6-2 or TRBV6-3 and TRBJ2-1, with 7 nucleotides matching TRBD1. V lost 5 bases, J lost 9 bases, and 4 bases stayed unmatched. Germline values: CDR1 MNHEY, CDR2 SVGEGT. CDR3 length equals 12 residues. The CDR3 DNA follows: TGTGCCAGCAGTCCCCAGGGGGTTGAGCAGTTCTTC. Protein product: CASSPQGVEQFF.

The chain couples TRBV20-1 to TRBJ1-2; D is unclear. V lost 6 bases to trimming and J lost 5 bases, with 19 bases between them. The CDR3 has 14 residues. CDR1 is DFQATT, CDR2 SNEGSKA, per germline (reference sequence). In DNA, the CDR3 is TGCAGTGCCTCCACAGCCGGGCAACCGTATGGCTACACCTTC. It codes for CSASTAGQPYGYTF.

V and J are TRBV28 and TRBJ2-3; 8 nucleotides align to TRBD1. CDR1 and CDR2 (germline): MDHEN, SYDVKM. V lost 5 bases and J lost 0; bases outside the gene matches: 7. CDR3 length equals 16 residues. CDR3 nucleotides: TGTGCCAGCAGTACGGACAGGGAAACTAGCACAGATACGCAGTATTTT. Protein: CASSTDRETSTDTQYF.

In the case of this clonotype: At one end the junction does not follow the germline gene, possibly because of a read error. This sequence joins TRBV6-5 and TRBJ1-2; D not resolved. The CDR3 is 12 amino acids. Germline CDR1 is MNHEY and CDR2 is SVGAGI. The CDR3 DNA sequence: TGTGCCAACAGTTCCAACAACTATGGCTACACCTTC. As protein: CANSSNNYGYTF.

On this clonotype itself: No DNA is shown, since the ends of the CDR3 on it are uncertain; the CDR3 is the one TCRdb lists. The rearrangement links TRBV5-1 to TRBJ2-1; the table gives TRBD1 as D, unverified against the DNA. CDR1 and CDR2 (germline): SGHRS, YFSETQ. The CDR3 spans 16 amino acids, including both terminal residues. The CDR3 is CASSSLPWGQGARDFF.

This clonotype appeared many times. The CDR3 DNA reads as TGTGCCAGCAGCTTAGAAGGCGCTAGCTCCTACGAGCAGTACTTC. Its translation: CASSLEGASSYEQYF. V gene TRBV7-8 combines with J gene TRBJ2-7; D uncertain. The germline V and J ends were trimmed by 1 base and 0 bases, with 10 bases remaining between them. Germline lookup yields CDR1 SGHVS and CDR2 FQNEAQ. The CDR3 covers 15 residues.

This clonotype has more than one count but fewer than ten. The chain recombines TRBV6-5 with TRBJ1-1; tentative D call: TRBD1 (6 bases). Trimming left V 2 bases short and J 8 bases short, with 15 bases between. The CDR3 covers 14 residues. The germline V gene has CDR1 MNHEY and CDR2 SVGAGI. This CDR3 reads CASSYGGGHLEAFF. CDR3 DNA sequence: TGTGCCAGCAGTTACGGCGGGGGCCATCTGGAAGCTTTCTTT.

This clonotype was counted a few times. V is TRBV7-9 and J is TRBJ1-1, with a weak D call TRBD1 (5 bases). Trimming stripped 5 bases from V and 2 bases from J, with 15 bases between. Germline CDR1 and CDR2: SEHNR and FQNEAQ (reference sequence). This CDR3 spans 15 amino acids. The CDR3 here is CASSPSTGLNTEAFF. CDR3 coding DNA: TGTGCCAGCAGCCCCTCAACAGGCCTAAACACTGAAGCTTTCTTT.

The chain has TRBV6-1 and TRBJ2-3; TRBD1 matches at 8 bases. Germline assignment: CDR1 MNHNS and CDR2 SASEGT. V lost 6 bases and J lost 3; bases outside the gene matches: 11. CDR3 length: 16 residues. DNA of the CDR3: TGTGCCAGCAGAGGAGACAGGGGACCCAGTACAGATACGCAGTATTTT. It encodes CASRGDRGPSTDTQYF.

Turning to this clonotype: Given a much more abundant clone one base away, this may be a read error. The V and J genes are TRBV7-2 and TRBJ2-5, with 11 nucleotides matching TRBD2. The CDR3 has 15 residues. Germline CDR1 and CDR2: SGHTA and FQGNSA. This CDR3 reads CASNLRLAGGETQYF. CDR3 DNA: TGTGCCAGCAACTTAAGGCTAGCGGGGGGAGAGACCCAGTACTTC.

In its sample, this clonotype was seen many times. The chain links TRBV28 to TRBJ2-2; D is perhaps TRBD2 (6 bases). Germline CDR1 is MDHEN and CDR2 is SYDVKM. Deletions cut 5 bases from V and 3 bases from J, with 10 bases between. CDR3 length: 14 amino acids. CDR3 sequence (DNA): TGTGCCAGCAGTCCCGGGACTCACACCGGGGAGCTGTTTTTT. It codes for CASSPGTHTGELFF.